These T cell receptor beta chains were read from a single sample in a study of T cell responses to AZD1222 COVID-19 vaccine. Libraries were prepared by immunoSEQ multiplex PCR; TCRdb keeps only in-frame clonotypes and omits some of them. The table has tens of thousands of clones, approximately 90% seen once. This specimen was peripheral blood, taken on day 0 of AZD1222 vaccination. Every receptor here comes from an adult in good health. Each CDR3 is given with its conserved first and last residue. Each record gives: J gene, clone size, D gene, V gene, CDR3 DNA, CDR3 protein. A D gene is named only where the DNA matches it firmly. Some rows have no size entry. The others give once, few or many, or a class for an expanded clone.

j_gene: TRBJ2-1; abundance: .; d_gene: TRBD1; v_gene: TRBV5-1; CDR3nt: TGCGCCAGCAGCTTAAAGTCTAGGACAGGGGTCATAGTCTTC; CDR3aa: CASSLKSRTGVIVF
j_gene: TRBJ1-2; abundance: .; d_gene: TRBD1; v_gene: TRBV5-5; CDR3nt: TGTGCCAGCAAGCCGACAGGGGGGGACTATGGCTACACCTTC; CDR3aa: CASKPTGGDYGYTF
j_gene: TRBJ1-2; abundance: .; d_gene: .; v_gene: TRBV19; CDR3nt: TGTGCCAGTAGCCCTAGACCTCAGGGACGGGGCTACACCTTC; CDR3aa: CASSPRPQGRGYTF
j_gene: TRBJ1-1; abundance: .; d_gene: .; v_gene: TRBV6-1; CDR3nt: TGTGCCAGCAGTGAGCACCCTAGGTCGGCTTTCTTT; CDR3aa: CASSEHPRSAFF
j_gene: TRBJ1-6; abundance: once; d_gene: .; v_gene: TRBV7-3; CDR3nt: TGTGCCAGCAGCTTACGTCGGGATGATAATTCACCCCTCCACTTT; CDR3aa: CASSLRRDDNSPLHF
j_gene: TRBJ1-1; abundance: .; d_gene: .; v_gene: TRBV5-1; CDR3nt: TGCGCCAGCAGCTTGGTAGGAGTCACTGAAGCTTTCTTT; CDR3aa: CASSLVGVTEAFF
j_gene: TRBJ2-5; abundance: .; d_gene: TRBD1; v_gene: TRBV5-1; CDR3nt: TGCGCCAGCAGCGTGGGGACAGGGCGGGCTCCAGAGACCCAGTACTTC; CDR3aa: CASSVGTGRAPETQYF
j_gene: TRBJ2-3; abundance: .; d_gene: .; v_gene: TRBV7-9; CDR3nt: TGTGCCAGCAGCGACACAGATACGCAGTATTTT; CDR3aa: CASSDTDTQYF
j_gene: TRBJ1-6; abundance: .; d_gene: TRBD1; v_gene: TRBV5-1; CDR3nt: TGCGCCAGCAGCCTGGACAGGGCCTCGTCACCCCTCCACTTT; CDR3aa: CASSLDRASSPLHF
j_gene: TRBJ2-5; abundance: .; d_gene: .; v_gene: TRBV7-3; CDR3nt: TGTGCCAGCAGGCATATACGGGGGAGGCAAGAGACCCAGTACTTC; CDR3aa: CASRHIRGRQETQYF
j_gene: TRBJ2-3; abundance: .; d_gene: TRBD2; v_gene: TRBV27; CDR3nt: TGTGCCAGCAGTCCAATGCGGGGCGGGGGGGCGCATACGCAGTATTTT; CDR3aa: CASSPMRGGGAHTQYF
j_gene: TRBJ1-5; abundance: .; d_gene: .; v_gene: TRBV30; CDR3nt: TGTGCCTGGAGTGTACAGGGTAATCAGCCCCAGCATTTT; CDR3aa: CAWSVQGNQPQHF
j_gene: TRBJ1-5; abundance: .; d_gene: TRBD1; v_gene: TRBV19; CDR3nt: TGTGCCAGTAGTATAGGGGGGGACAGGAATAGCAATCAGCCCCAGCATTTT; CDR3aa: CASSIGGDRNSNQPQHF
j_gene: TRBJ1-2; abundance: .; d_gene: .; v_gene: TRBV6-5; CDR3nt: TGTGCCAGCAGTTCCATAGAACAAGGTGGCTACACCTTC; CDR3aa: CASSSIEQGGYTF
j_gene: TRBJ2-3; abundance: .; d_gene: .; v_gene: TRBV25-1; CDR3nt: TGTGCCAGCAGTGAAGGGGGCGCCAGCTATAGCACAGATACGCAGTATTTT; CDR3aa: CASSEGGASYSTDTQYF
j_gene: TRBJ1-4; abundance: once; d_gene: .; v_gene: TRBV7-6; CDR3nt: TGTGCCAGCAGCTTATTCGATCCAACTAATGAAAAACTGTTTTTT; CDR3aa: CASSLFDPTNEKLFF
j_gene: TRBJ2-1; abundance: .; d_gene: .; v_gene: TRBV5-1; CDR3nt: TGCGCCAGCAGCTTGGGAGACACCGAGCAGTTCTTC; CDR3aa: CASSLGDTEQFF
j_gene: TRBJ1-1; abundance: .; d_gene: .; v_gene: TRBV12-3/TRBV12-4; CDR3nt: TGTGCCAGCAGTTTTGCCAACACTGAAGCTTTCTTT; CDR3aa: CASSFANTEAFF
j_gene: TRBJ2-3; abundance: .; d_gene: .; v_gene: TRBV7-9; CDR3nt: TGTGCCAGCAGCCAAGACAGGAAAGCGGAGAATTTGGATACGCAGTATTTT; CDR3aa: CASSQDRKAENLDTQYF
j_gene: TRBJ1-1; abundance: .; d_gene: .; v_gene: TRBV30; CDR3nt: TGTGCCTGGGCCCCGAGGGGAGGGAACACTGAAGCTTTCTTT; CDR3aa: CAWAPRGGNTEAFF
j_gene: TRBJ1-4; abundance: .; d_gene: .; v_gene: TRBV19; CDR3nt: TGTGCCAGCGGCAGGCCTTATGAAAAACTGTTTTTT; CDR3aa: CASGRPYEKLFF
j_gene: TRBJ2-7; abundance: .; d_gene: TRBD1; v_gene: TRBV6-5; CDR3nt: TGTGCCAGCAGTTACTCGGGACAGGGATTCTACGAGCAGTACTTC; CDR3aa: CASSYSGQGFYEQYF
j_gene: TRBJ1-5; abundance: .; d_gene: .; v_gene: TRBV19; CDR3nt: TGTGCCAGTAGTACGGGACCGGGCAATCAGCCCCAGCATTTT; CDR3aa: CASSTGPGNQPQHF
j_gene: TRBJ1-4; abundance: once; d_gene: .; v_gene: TRBV12-3/TRBV12-4; CDR3nt: TGTGCCAGCAGTGTTATTGGAGAAAAACTGTTTTTT; CDR3aa: CASSVIGEKLFF
j_gene: TRBJ2-7; abundance: .; d_gene: TRBD2; v_gene: TRBV18; CDR3nt: TGTGCCAGCTCACCCTTAGCGGGGCCGAGCTCCTACGAGCAGTACTTC; CDR3aa: CASSPLAGPSSYEQYF
j_gene: TRBJ1-2; abundance: .; d_gene: .; v_gene: TRBV6-5; CDR3nt: TGTGCCAGCAGTTACTCTTTGACTGACTATGGCTACACCTTC; CDR3aa: CASSYSLTDYGYTF
j_gene: TRBJ2-5; abundance: .; d_gene: TRBD2; v_gene: TRBV5-1; CDR3nt: TGCGCCAGCAGCTTGGGTAGCGGGGGGGCCTTGGAGACCCAGTACTTC; CDR3aa: CASSLGSGGALETQYF
j_gene: TRBJ1-1; abundance: medium-sized; d_gene: .; v_gene: TRBV27; CDR3nt: TGTGCCAGCAGAAAGAACACTGAAGCTTTCTTT; CDR3aa: CASRKNTEAFF
j_gene: TRBJ1-6; abundance: .; d_gene: .; v_gene: TRBV6-5; CDR3nt: TGTGCCAGCAGTTATCGGCAGGCCAATTCACCCCTCCACTTT; CDR3aa: CASSYRQANSPLHF